The TCR beta chain described here comes from a study of blood T cell repertoires in COVID-19. For the study at large: Material from acute and convalescent COVID-19 was sourced from the United States, Italy and Spain.

This CDR3 is built from 15 residues. The V and J ends lost 5 bases and 5 bases, in that order; junction bases with no gene match: 10. Germline values: CDR1 MNHNY, CDR2 SVGAGI (reference sequence). Methods used by the authors: Cell counts per sample came from amplifying reference gene primers. Method: immunoSEQ multiplex PCR; TCRdb's copy keeps in-frame clones and lacks some. V and J calls and clone size are given by that table; D and trimming were obtained from the DNA. The table shows 150,000 to 200,000 clones, with roughly 83% occurring only once. Sequencing was done on a sample of peripheral blood. This chain uses TRBV6-6 with TRBJ2-7; 9 nucleotides line up with TRBD1. This receptor was obtained from a woman in her sixties with acute or convalescent COVID-19. CDR3 sequence reads: CASSKGQGASDEQYF. The CDR3 bases are TGTGCCAGCAGTAAGGGACAGGGAGCTTCAGACGAGCAGTACTTC.